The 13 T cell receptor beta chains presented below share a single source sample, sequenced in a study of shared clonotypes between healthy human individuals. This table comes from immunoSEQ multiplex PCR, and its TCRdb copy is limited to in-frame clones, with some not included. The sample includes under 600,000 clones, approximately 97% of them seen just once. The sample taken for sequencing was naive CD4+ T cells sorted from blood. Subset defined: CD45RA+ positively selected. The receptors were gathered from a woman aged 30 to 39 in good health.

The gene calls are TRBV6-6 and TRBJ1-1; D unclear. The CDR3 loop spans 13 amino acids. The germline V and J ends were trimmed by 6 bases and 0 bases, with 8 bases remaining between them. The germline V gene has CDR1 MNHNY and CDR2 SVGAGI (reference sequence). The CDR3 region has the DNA TGTGCCAGCAGCCACCCGATGAACACTGAAGCTTTCTTT. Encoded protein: CASSHPMNTEAFF.

Here the CDR3 DNA reads TGTGCCACCCGGCTAGCGAGTGAGCAGTACTTC. Translation gives CATRLASEQYF. The chain has TRBV28 and TRBJ2-7, with D possibly being TRBD2 (6 bases). The CDR3 has 11 residues. Trimming took off 10 bases at V and 7 bases at J, with 14 bases between the two ends. Per germline, CDR1 MDHEN and CDR2 SYDVKM.

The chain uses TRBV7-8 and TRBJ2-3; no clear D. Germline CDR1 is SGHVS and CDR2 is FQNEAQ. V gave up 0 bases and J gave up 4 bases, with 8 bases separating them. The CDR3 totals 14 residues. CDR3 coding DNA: TGTGCCAGCAGCTTAGCGGGTATCGCAGATACGCAGTATTTT. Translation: CASSLAGIADTQYF.

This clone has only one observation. The CDR3 here is CATSRDTVQETQYF. Here the CDR3 DNA reads TGTGCCACCAGCAGAGATACAGTCCAAGAGACCCAGTACTTC. The chain links TRBV15 to TRBJ2-5; D not resolved. The CDR3 is made up of 14 amino acids. Trimming stripped 0 bases from V and 1 base from J, with 6 bases between. The germline gives CDR1 LNHNV, CDR2 YYDKDF (reference sequence).

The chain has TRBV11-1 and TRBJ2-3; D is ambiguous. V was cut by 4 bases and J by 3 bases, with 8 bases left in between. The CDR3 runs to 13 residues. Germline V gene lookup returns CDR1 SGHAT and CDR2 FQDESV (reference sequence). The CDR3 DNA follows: TGTGCCAGCAGCTCCAAGATTACAGATACGCAGTATTTT. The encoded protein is CASSSKITDTQYF.

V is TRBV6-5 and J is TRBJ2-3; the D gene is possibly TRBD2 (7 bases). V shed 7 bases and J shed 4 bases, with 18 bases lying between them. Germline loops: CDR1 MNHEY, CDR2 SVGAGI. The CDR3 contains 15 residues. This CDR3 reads CASIPPGGDPDTQYF. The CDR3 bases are TGTGCCAGCATCCCTCCGGGGGGCGATCCAGATACGCAGTATTTT.

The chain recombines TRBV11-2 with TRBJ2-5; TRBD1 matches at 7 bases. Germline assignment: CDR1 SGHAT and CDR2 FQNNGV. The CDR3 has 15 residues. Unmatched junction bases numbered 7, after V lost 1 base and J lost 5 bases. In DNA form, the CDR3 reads TGTGCCAGCAGCTTAGTACACAGGGGCACGGAGACCCAGTACTTC. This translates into CASSLVHRGTETQYF.

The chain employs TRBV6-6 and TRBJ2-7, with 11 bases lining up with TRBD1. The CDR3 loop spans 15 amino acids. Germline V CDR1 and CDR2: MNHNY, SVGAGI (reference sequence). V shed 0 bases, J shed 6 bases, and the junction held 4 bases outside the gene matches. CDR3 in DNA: TGTGCCAGCAGTTACTCCGGGACAGGGGGTCTCGAGCAGTACTTC. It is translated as CASSYSGTGGLEQYF.

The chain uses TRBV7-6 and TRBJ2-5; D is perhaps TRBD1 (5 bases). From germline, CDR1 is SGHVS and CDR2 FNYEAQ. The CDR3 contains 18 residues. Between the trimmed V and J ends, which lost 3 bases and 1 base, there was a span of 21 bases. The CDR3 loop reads CASSLLRGARRLQETQYF. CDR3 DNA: TGTGCCAGCAGCTTGTTAAGGGGTGCACGCCGACTCCAAGAGACCCAGTACTTC.

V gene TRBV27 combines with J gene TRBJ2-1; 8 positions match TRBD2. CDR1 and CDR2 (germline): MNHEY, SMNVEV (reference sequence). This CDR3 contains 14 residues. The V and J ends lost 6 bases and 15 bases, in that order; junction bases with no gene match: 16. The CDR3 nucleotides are TGTGCCAGCAGATATTCCCTCCAAAGCGGGAGTCTGTTCTTC. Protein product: CASRYSLQSGSLFF.

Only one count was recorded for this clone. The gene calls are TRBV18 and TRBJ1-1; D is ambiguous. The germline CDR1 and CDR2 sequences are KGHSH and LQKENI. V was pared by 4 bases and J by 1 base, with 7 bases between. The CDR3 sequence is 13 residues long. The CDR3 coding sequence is TGTGCCAGCTCACTCCGGGGGAACACTGAAGCTTTCTTT. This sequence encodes CASSLRGNTEAFF.

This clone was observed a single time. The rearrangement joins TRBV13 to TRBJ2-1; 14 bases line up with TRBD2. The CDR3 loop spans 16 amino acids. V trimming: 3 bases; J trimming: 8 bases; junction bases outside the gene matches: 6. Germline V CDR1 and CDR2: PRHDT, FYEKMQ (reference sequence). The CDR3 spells CASSFFGTSGSYEQFF. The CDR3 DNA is TGTGCCAGCAGCTTCTTTGGGACTAGCGGGAGTTATGAGCAGTTCTTC.

CDR3 DNA sequence: TGTGCCAGCAGCTTGTCGATTGGGACAGATACGCAGTATTTT. Translated, it gives CASSLSIGTDTQYF. The V and J genes are TRBV5-4 and TRBJ2-3; no clear D. Trimming removed 1 base from V and 3 bases from J, with 9 bases in between. Per the germline V gene, CDR1 is SGHNT and CDR2 is YYREEE (reference sequence). The CDR3 sequence is 14 residues long.